This T cell receptor beta chain was retrieved from a study of T cell repertoires in ileal Crohn's disease. Clones were read by immunoSEQ multiplex PCR, and TCRdb kept only the in-frame ones, dropping some. This table has 25,000 to 30,000 clones, about 81% appearing once. Worth noting for this clone: The antigen remains unidentified.

General observations from the study: Compared with non-smokers, active smokers at surgery showed more clonal expansions.

The sequenced sample consisted of ileal tissue. This TCR was sampled from an adult with Crohn's disease.

The CDR3 sequence: CASSPQIELNYGYTF. CDR3 bases: TGTGCCAGCTCACCACAGATCGAACTTAACTATGGCTACACCTTC. The V and J genes are TRBV18 and TRBJ1-2; D not certain. This CDR3 comprises 15 residues. Germline V CDR1 and CDR2: KGHSH, LQKENI. Trimming took off 1 base at V and 1 base at J, with 10 bases between the two ends.